This T cell receptor (beta chain) comes out of a study of T-cell memory formation after mild COVID-19. Study outcomes and limitations: Memory sampled before infection contained some responding clones, suggesting cross-reactive memory joined. Later expanders leaned CD4+, whereas clones that contracted between day 15 and 85 were balanced CD4/CD8. Nothing confirmed that second-wave clones peaking on day 37 were specific for SARS-CoV-2.

It was 5'RACE with constant-segment primers that produced the TCR alpha and TCR beta cDNA libraries, which carried sample barcodes and UMIs. TCRdb reprocessed the 5' RACE reads via MiXCR and lists one record per CDR3 protein. The table shows around 250,000 distinct CDR3 sequences, with roughly 16% occurring only once. This clonotype has only a few counts. Its antigen is unidentified. The CDR3 covers 14 residues. J was trimmed by 4 bases and V by 4 bases; bases with no gene match: 5. The germline V gene has CDR1 MNHEY and CDR2 SVGEGT. V usage is TRBV6-2 or TRBV6-3 and J usage is TRBJ1-2, with TRBD1 matching over 8 bases. The TCR was taken from a man aged 18 to 30 who had mild COVID-19 (a few samples of this study predate the infection). Cell type and time point are not known. Sample: PBMCs or a T cell subset sorted from them (not recorded which). In DNA, the CDR3 is TGTGCCAGCAGTTTCCCAGGGGGCGTCTATGGCTACACCTTC. Translating it yields CASSFPGGVYGYTF.